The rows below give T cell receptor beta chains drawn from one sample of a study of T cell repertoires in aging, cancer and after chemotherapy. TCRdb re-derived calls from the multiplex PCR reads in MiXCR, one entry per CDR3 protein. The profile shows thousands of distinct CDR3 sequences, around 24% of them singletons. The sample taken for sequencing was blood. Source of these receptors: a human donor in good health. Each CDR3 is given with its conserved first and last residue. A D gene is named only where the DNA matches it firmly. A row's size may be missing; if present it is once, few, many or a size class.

CDR3 DNA: TGCGCCAGCGGGATGTGGGGCAGCTTTGAAAAACTGTTTTTT
CDR3 protein: CASGMWGSFEKLFF
J gene: TRBJ1-4
clone size: .
D gene: .
V gene: TRBV5-1

CDR3 DNA: TGTGCCTGGAGCGCGACGGGGAACACTGAAGCTTTCTTT
CDR3 protein: CAWSATGNTEAFF
J gene: TRBJ1-1
clone size: medium-sized
D gene: .
V gene: TRBV30

CDR3 DNA: TGTGCCAGCAGTTCCCATTCAGGGACTACTAATGAAAAACTGTTTTTT
CDR3 protein: CASSSHSGTTNEKLFF
J gene: TRBJ1-4
clone size: few
D gene: .
V gene: TRBV28

CDR3 DNA: TGTGCCAGCAGATCCAGGGGGCGGACAGATACGCAGTATTTT
CDR3 protein: CASRSRGRTDTQYF
J gene: TRBJ2-3
clone size: medium-sized
D gene: TRBD1
V gene: TRBV7-2

CDR3 DNA: TGTGCCATCAGTGAGAGCGGACTAGCGGGAGAGGGCTATGAGCAGTTCTTC
CDR3 protein: CAISESGLAGEGYEQFF
J gene: TRBJ2-1
clone size: .
D gene: TRBD2
V gene: TRBV10-3

CDR3 DNA: TGCGCCAGCAGCTTGGTACAGGGGGCGGGTTACGAGCAGTACTTC
CDR3 protein: CASSLVQGAGYEQYF
J gene: TRBJ2-7
clone size: once
D gene: TRBD1
V gene: TRBV5-1

CDR3 DNA: TGCAGTGCTAGGACTAGCGGCACAGATACGCAGTATTTT
CDR3 protein: CSARTSGTDTQYF
J gene: TRBJ2-3
clone size: medium-sized
D gene: TRBD2
V gene: TRBV20-1

CDR3 DNA: TGTGCCAGCAGTGAAGCCGAAGGGGGGTCCTACGAGCAGTACTTC
CDR3 protein: CASSEAEGGSYEQYF
J gene: TRBJ2-7
clone size: large
D gene: .
V gene: TRBV6-1

CDR3 DNA: TGCGCCAGCAGTGAGTCTAGGGGGAGGTCTCTAGGAGAGCAGTACTTC
CDR3 protein: CASSESRGRSLGEQYF
J gene: TRBJ2-7
clone size: medium-sized
D gene: .
V gene: TRBV10-2

CDR3 DNA: TGTGCCTGGAGTTCGACAGGGTCTAGAGCCAAAAACATTCAGTACTTC
CDR3 protein: CAWSSTGSRAKNIQYF
J gene: TRBJ2-4
clone size: .
D gene: TRBD1
V gene: TRBV30

CDR3 DNA: TGTGCCAGCAGTTACTCGACAGACACAGATACGCAGTATTTT
CDR3 protein: CASSYSTDTDTQYF
J gene: TRBJ2-3
clone size: .
D gene: .
V gene: TRBV6-2/TRBV6-3